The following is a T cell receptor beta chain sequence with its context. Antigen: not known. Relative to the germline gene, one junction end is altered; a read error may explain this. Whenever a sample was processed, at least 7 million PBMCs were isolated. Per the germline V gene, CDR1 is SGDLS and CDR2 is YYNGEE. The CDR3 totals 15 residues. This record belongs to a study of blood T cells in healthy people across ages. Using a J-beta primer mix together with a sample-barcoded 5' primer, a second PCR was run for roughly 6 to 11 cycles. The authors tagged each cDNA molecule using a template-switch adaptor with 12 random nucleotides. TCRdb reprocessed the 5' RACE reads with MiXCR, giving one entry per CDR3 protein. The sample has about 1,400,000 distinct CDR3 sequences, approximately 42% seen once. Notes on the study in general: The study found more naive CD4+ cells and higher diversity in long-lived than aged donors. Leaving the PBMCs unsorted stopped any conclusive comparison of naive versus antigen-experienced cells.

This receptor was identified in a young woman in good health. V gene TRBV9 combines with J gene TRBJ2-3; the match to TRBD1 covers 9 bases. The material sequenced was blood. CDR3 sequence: CASSVGTGITDRQYF. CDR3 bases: TGTGCCAGCAGCGTCGGGACAGGGATCACAGATAGGCAGTATTTT.